The sequence of this T cell receptor beta chain was determined in a study of control samples from healthy donors and cancer patients. This clone appeared a single time. The method was immunoSEQ multiplex PCR; TCRdb's version includes in-frame clones alone and lacks a portion of them. The top ten clones hold under 20% of a sample with 90,000 to 110,000 clones, 85% to 90% of them seen once. The CDR3 covers 13 residues. The V gene's germline CDR1 is SGHTA and CDR2 FQGNSA. V was cut by 10 bases and J by 12 bases, with 25 bases left in between. This clonotype was obtained from a woman aged 45 to 65 in good health. Sequencing used blood. This chain joins TRBV7-2 and TRBJ2-7; D remains unclear. The CDR3, as DNA: TGTGCCATCGCTCACGGCGGTTCACTCGTAAGGTACTTC. It yields the protein CAIAHGGSLVRYF. Drawing the rest from reference TRBV7-2 and TRBJ2-7, the complete variable domain is GAGVSQSPSNKVTEKGKDVELRCDPISGHTALYWYRQSLGQGLEFLIYFQGNSAPDKSGLPSDRFSAERTGGSVSTLTIQRTQQEDSAVYLCAIAHGGSLVRYFGPGTRLTVT.